One and the same sample provided the 21 T cell receptor beta chains below, sequenced in a study of blood T cell repertoires in COVID-19. Some clones are missing from TCRdb's copy, which holds only in-frame ones; the method was immunoSEQ multiplex PCR. Seen here are about 47,000 clones, roughly 87% observed once, and the top ten hold 15% to 17%. The sample comprised peripheral blood. These receptors came from a man between 60 and 75 years old with active COVID-19.

The chain combines TRBV18 with TRBJ2-7; TRBD1 aligns across 9 bases. J lost 3 bases, V lost 6 bases, and 6 bases had no gene match. The CDR3 totals 14 residues. Germline V CDR1 and CDR2: KGHSH, LQKENI. CDR3 residues: CASSPGTGNYEQYF. The CDR3 DNA sequence: TGTGCCAGCTCCCCCGGGACAGGGAACTACGAGCAGTACTTC.

The chain recombines TRBV6-4 with TRBJ2-5; weak D call: TRBD1 (5 bases). V was clipped by 0 bases and J by 7 bases, with 9 bases between them. Germline loops: CDR1 MRHNA, CDR2 SNTAGT. The CDR3 is 13 amino acids. The CDR3 region is CASSDSTVGTQYF. In DNA form, the CDR3 reads TGTGCCAGCAGTGACTCGACAGTGGGGACCCAGTACTTC.

This clone was seen just once. This chain connects TRBV19 to TRBJ1-1; D possibly corresponds to TRBD1 (6 bases). V dropped 4 bases and J dropped 0 bases, with 12 bases sitting between them. There are 15 residues in the CDR3. The germline gives CDR1 LNHDA, CDR2 SQIVND (reference sequence). CDR3 DNA: TGTGCCAGTAGTAAACCGGGACATGTGAACACTGAAGCTTTCTTT. Its protein product is CASSKPGHVNTEAFF.

This sequence joins TRBV10-2 and TRBJ2-6; D perhaps matches TRBD2 (5 bases). V gave up 7 bases and J gave up 3 bases, with 22 bases separating them. There are 18 residues in the CDR3. The V gene's germline CDR1 is WSHSY and CDR2 SAAADI. The CDR3 nucleotides read TGCGCCAGCAATGGTTTCGGGAACCTGGGTTATGGGGCCAACGTCCTGACTTTC. Translating gives CASNGFGNLGYGANVLTF.

The rearrangement joins TRBV7-9 to TRBJ1-1; 8 positions agree with TRBD1. The CDR3 is made up of 15 amino acids. Per the germline V gene, CDR1 is SEHNR and CDR2 is FQNEAQ (reference sequence). The ends lost 4 bases at V and 1 base at J; junction bases unmatched: 5. The CDR3 DNA is TGTGCCAGCAGCTCTACCGGGACAGGGAACACTGAAGCTTTCTTT. Translation: CASSSTGTGNTEAFF.

CDR3 nucleotide sequence: TGTGCCAGCAGTTACGGTCAGGGTGGCAATCAGCCCCAGCATTTT. Translated, it gives CASSYGQGGNQPQHF. The rearrangement joins TRBV6-2 or TRBV6-3 to TRBJ1-5; D may be TRBD1 (5 bases). The germline gives CDR1 MNHEY, CDR2 SVGEGT. There are 15 residues in the CDR3. V gave up 2 bases and J gave up 2 bases, with 10 bases separating them.

The chain links TRBV29-1 to TRBJ1-2; D possibly corresponds to TRBD1 (6 bases). Germline values: CDR1 SQVTM, CDR2 ANQGSEA. The V gene lost 3 bases and the J gene lost 3 bases, with 17 bases spanning the gap. The CDR3 is 15 residues long. In DNA form, the CDR3 reads TGCAGCGTTGACCTAGGACAGTGGTCGGACTATGGCTACACCTTC. This gives the protein CSVDLGQWSDYGYTF.

The chain joins TRBV7-9 to TRBJ2-6, with D unclear. CDR1 SEHNR and CDR2 FQNEAQ come from the germline V gene (reference sequence). Trimming shortened V by 5 bases and J by 2 bases, and 7 bases separated the two germline ends. CDR3 length equals 14 residues. CDR3 sequence (DNA): TGTGCCAGCAGCCCCCGGGCTGGGGCCAACGTCCTGACTTTC. As protein: CASSPRAGANVLTF. Complete variable domain (other parts from reference TRBV7-9 and TRBJ2-6): DTGVSQNPRHKITKRGQNVTFRCDPISEHNRLYWYRQTLGQGPEFLTYFQNEAQLEKSRLLSDRFSAERPKGSFSTLEIQRTEQGDSAMYLCASSPRAGANVLTFGAGSRLTVL.

This clone was detected only once. V is TRBV4-1 and J is TRBJ1-2; weak D call: TRBD1 (6 bases). Germline V gives CDR1 MGHRA, CDR2 YSYEKL. The CDR3 covers 14 residues. V lost 4 bases to trimming and J lost 2 bases, with 11 bases between them. CDR3 DNA sequence: TGCGCCAGCAGCCGAATGACAGGAAACTATGGCTACACCTTC. It encodes CASSRMTGNYGYTF.

The chain combines TRBV28 with TRBJ2-7; 7 positions agree with TRBD2. Per the germline V gene, CDR1 is MDHEN and CDR2 is SYDVKM. V was clipped by 8 bases and J by 2 bases; unmatched bases: 3. This CDR3 is 12 amino acids long. The CDR3 is CASGRGTYEQYF. The CDR3 region has the DNA TGTGCCAGCGGGAGGGGTACCTACGAGCAGTACTTC.

The V and J genes are TRBV5-4 and TRBJ1-2, with 8 positions matching TRBD1. The CDR3 totals 15 residues. The ends lost 2 bases at V and 8 bases at J; junction bases unmatched: 11. Germline assignment: CDR1 SGHNT and CDR2 YYREEE (reference sequence). The DNA for the CDR3 is TGTGCCAGCAGCTTAGGGACAGGAAGGTCGCAGGGCTACACCTTC. Residues: CASSLGTGRSQGYTF.

V is TRBV7-8 and J is TRBJ2-1; possibly TRBD1 for D (6 bases). CDR3 length equals 12 residues. CDR1 and CDR2 from the germline V gene are SGHVS and FQNEAQ. Trimming left V 6 bases short and J 6 bases short, with 9 bases between. The CDR3 region is CASRQDSNEQFF. CDR3 DNA sequence: TGTGCCAGCAGACAGGACAGCAATGAGCAGTTCTTC.

The J gene is TRBJ2-7, the V gene TRBV11-2; D remains ambiguous. This CDR3 has 13 residues. CDR1 is SGHAT, CDR2 FQNNGV, per germline. Trimming left V 0 bases short and J 4 bases short, with 7 bases between. The CDR3 DNA is TGTGCCAGCAGCTTAGATCGAGAATACGAGCAGTACTTC. Its protein is CASSLDREYEQYF.

V gene TRBV27 combines with J gene TRBJ1-4, with D perhaps matching TRBD1 (5 bases). V was shortened by 2 bases and J by 2 bases, with 27 bases between the two germline ends. The CDR3 length is 21 residues. Germline lookup yields CDR1 MNHEY and CDR2 SMNVEV (reference sequence). The chain's CDR3 is CASSLRRIPGRSGMTNEKLFF. Written as DNA, the CDR3 is TGTGCCAGCAGTTTACGGCGGATCCCAGGGCGAAGCGGGATGACTAATGAAAAACTGTTTTTT.

The chain employs TRBV5-1 and TRBJ2-2, with 9 bases fitting TRBD1. V shed 4 bases and J 4 bases; nucleotides not matched to a gene: 8. CDR1 and CDR2 from the germline V gene are SGHRS and YFSETQ. This CDR3 comprises 16 residues. The CDR3 nucleotides are TGCGCCAGCAGCCTAAGACAGGGGGTAGGCACCGGGGAGCTGTTTTTT. Translating it yields CASSLRQGVGTGELFF.

This chain joins TRBV2 and TRBJ2-2; 9 nucleotides align to TRBD1. After removal of 7 bases from V and 1 base from J, the junction contained 4 bases not matched to a gene. In germline, CDR1 is SNHLY, CDR2 FYNNEI. The CDR3 consists of 15 residues. CDR3 coding DNA: TGTGCCAGCACCAAGGACAGGGGGAACACCGGGGAGCTGTTTTTT. Amino acid sequence: CASTKDRGNTGELFF.

The chain carries TRBV28 and TRBJ1-1, with D possibly TRBD1 on 6 matching bases. Per the germline V gene, CDR1 is MDHEN and CDR2 is SYDVKM. Trimming shortened V by 7 bases and J by 5 bases, and 20 bases separated the two germline ends. This CDR3 is built from 15 residues. In DNA, the CDR3 is TGTGCCAGCACTAAGCCGACAGGCATGGGAACTGAAGCTTTCTTT. It translates to CASTKPTGMGTEAFF.

The rearrangement links TRBV5-1 to TRBJ2-3; 9 nucleotides agree with TRBD1. The CDR3 is 15 residues long. V lost 5 bases and J lost 0; bases outside the gene matches: 4. The germline gives CDR1 SGHRS, CDR2 YFSETQ. CDR3 nucleotides: TGCGCCAGCAGTTCGGGACAGGGCAGCACAGATACGCAGTATTTT. It is translated as CASSSGQGSTDTQYF.

The chain carries TRBV27 and TRBJ2-1; 8 bases map to TRBD1. V was pared by 3 bases and J by 8 bases, with 6 bases of the junction left unmatched. Germline CDR1 reads MNHEY; CDR2 reads SMNVEV (reference sequence). This CDR3 region has 14 residues. DNA for the CDR3: TGTGCCAGCAGTTTGGGCAGGGGGCTCGATGAGCAGTTCTTC. Translating gives CASSLGRGLDEQFF.

V and J are TRBV6-2 or TRBV6-3 and TRBJ2-3; 12 bases match TRBD2. The junction had 10 bases not matched to a gene; V was cut back by 2 bases and J by 4 bases. Germline CDR1 MNHEY, CDR2 SVGEGT. The CDR3 consists of 18 residues. CDR3 bases: TGTGCCAGCAGTTACAGTGCGGGACTAGCGGGTAGAGCAGATACGCAGTATTTT. This codes for CASSYSAGLAGRADTQYF.

The J gene is TRBJ2-2, the V gene TRBV10-3; 7 positions match TRBD1. Trimming took 6 bases from V and 0 from J; bases not matched to a gene: 7. This CDR3 has 16 residues. CDR1 and CDR2 from the germline V gene are ENHRY and SYGVKD. CDR3 DNA: TGTGCCATCAGCACTAGGGGGCGGACGAACACCGGGGAGCTGTTTTTT. It yields the protein CAISTRGRTNTGELFF.